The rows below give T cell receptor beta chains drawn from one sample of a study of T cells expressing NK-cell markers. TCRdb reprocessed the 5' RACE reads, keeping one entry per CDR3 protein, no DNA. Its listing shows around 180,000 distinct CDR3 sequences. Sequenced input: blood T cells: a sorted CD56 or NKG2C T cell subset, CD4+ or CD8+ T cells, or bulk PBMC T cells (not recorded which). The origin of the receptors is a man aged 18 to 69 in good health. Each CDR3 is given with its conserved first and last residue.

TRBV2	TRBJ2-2	CASSEVTAPGELFF
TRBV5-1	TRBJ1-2	CASRDFSGYGYTF
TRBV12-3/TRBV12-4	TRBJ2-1	CASAGTSQNTDEQFF
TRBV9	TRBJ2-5	CASSPGSGRQETQYF
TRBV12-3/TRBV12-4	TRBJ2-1	CATSLAGDGLEQFF
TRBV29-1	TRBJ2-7	CSVELPGQPYEQYF
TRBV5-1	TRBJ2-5	CASSLVGGAYETQYF
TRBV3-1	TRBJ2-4	CASSQDRPPKNIQYF
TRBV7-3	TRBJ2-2	CASSLTMGRLNTGELFF
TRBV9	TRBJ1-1	CASSVSGSMTEAFF
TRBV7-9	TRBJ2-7	CASSLDVRSYEQYF
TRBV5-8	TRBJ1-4	CASSSEKYNEKLFF
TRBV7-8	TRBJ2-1	CASSLVAGLYNEQFF
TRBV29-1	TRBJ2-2	CSVSGANTGELFF
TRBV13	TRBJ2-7	CASSPYSGGLNYEQYF
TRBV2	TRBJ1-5	CASSHRDTSQPQHF
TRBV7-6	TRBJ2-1	CASSLGAYYNEQFF
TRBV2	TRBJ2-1	CASSGVGGELHYYNEQFF
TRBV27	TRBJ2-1	CASSLTTSGATREQFF
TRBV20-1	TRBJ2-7	CSARDFPPGQFYEQYF
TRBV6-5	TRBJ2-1	CASSYGNVIGTVGNEQFF
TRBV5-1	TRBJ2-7	CASSLATSWDEQYF
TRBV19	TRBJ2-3	CASSIDLTSGLHGTQYF
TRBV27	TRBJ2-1	CASIALGPTISYNEQFF
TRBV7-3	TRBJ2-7	CASYPRGWRGVYEQYF
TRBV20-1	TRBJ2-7	CSASSATRATGWGQYF
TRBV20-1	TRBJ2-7	CSAQLAGEITYEQYF
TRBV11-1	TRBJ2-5	CASSPRGLNQETQYF
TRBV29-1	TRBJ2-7	CSVSTGWGTSYEQYF
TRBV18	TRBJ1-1	CASSPRPGVGEAFF
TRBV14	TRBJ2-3	CASSQAKATTDTQYF
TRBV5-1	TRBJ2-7	CASSPTGVGEQYF
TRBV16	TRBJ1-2	CASSQRGRAANYGYTF
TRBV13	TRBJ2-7	CASSLGLSSSYEQYF
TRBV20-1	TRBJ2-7	CSARDRDRGAYEQYF
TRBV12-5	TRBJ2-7	CASGGSGEQYF
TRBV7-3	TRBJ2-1	CASSISGGYNEQFF
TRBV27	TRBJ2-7	CASSFSWGDGYEQYF
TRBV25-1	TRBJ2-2	CATTTGAGELFF
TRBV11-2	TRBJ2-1	CASSLVLAGGYDEQFF
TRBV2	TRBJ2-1	CASSLADLSYNEQFF
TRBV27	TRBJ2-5	CASSPGTSGGGETQYF
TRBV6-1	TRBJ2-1	CASRTAFYNEQFF